This TCR beta chain was profiled in a study of blood T cell repertoires in COVID-19. Across the study: Samples came from the United States, Italy and Spain, spanning acute and convalescent COVID-19. Nucleic acid was either cDNA or gDNA, and it came from T cells, B-cell-depleted T cells, or PBMCs.

Original methodology: Amplification of reference gene primers was used by the study to estimate nucleated cell counts. The data were produced by immunoSEQ multiplex PCR, yet TCRdb's version contains in-frame clones alone and is incomplete. The V and J calls and clone size were taken over from that table, and D and trimming were inferred from the DNA. Among 90,000 to 110,000 clones, 84% were seen once, and the ten largest hold roughly 7%. A few counts support this clone. Germline values: CDR1 MNHEY, CDR2 SMNVEV (reference sequence). The CDR3 is made up of 14 amino acids. V was shortened by 6 bases and J by 0 bases, with 11 bases between the two germline ends.

The chain recombines TRBV27 with TRBJ1-1; unclear D gene. Sequenced material: peripheral blood. The origin of this receptor is a woman aged 45-65 years with acute or convalescent COVID-19. CDR3 in DNA: TGTGCCAGCAGGAGGAGCCCTTTGAACACTGAAGCTTTCTTT. Its translation is CASRRSPLNTEAFF.